This TCR beta chain emerged from a study of T cell responses to AZD1222 COVID-19 vaccine. Profiled with immunoSEQ multiplex PCR; TCRdb holds only in-frame clones, not every one. The table records under 150,000 clones, 70% to 90% of them present only once. General study points: Unmutated variant regions reportedly attract nearly half of all spike-specific TCRs. At baseline, just six or seven AZD1222 recipients tested seropositive.

Of note for this clone: Its target is not known.

The V gene end was trimmed by 7 bases and the J gene end by 0 bases; junction bases not matched to a gene: 5. Germline CDR1 and CDR2: SQVTM and ANQGSEA. CDR3 size: 14 residues. The sample consisted of peripheral blood, taken 28 days after the second dose of the MenACWY control vaccine. The source of this sequence is an adult who received the MenACWY meningococcal vaccine as a control. The chain employs TRBV29-1 and TRBJ1-1; 10 positions agree with TRBD1. CDR3 nucleotides: TGCAGCGGGCGACAGGGGGCCCTGAACACTGAAGCTTTCTTT. Protein sequence: CSGRQGALNTEAFF.